The following is a T cell receptor (beta chain) sequence with its context. The data stem from a study of control samples from healthy donors and cancer patients. The CDR3 length is 13 residues. With 5 bases clipped from V and 7 bases from J, the junction kept 3 bases outside the gene matches. In germline, CDR1 is SGHTA, CDR2 FQGTGA. The data were produced by immunoSEQ multiplex PCR, yet TCRdb's version contains in-frame clones alone and is incomplete. The sample contains about 34,000 clones, more than 85% of which appear only once. This clonotype was sampled from a woman in her 40s with lung cancer. What was sequenced was PBMCs. V and J are TRBV7-3 and TRBJ2-2; 8 bases fit TRBD1. The CDR3 reads CASSRQGYGELFF. In DNA, the CDR3 is TGTGCCAGCAGCCGACAGGGGTACGGGGAGCTGTTTTTT.